Shown below are 29 T cell receptor beta chains from a single sample sequenced in a study of regulatory T cells in long-lasting Graves disease. Described time point: newly diagnosed GD, antithyroid drugs for less than 3 months. PBMCs provided the RNA from which the TCR library was made. To make TCR beta libraries, researchers used iRepertoire HTBI primers and Arm-PCR of CDR3 regions. TCRdb re-called the multiplex PCR reads with MiXCR, one entry per CDR3 protein. The data show over 450,000 distinct CDR3 sequences, about 11% seen once. These same records also appear under a second study, on T cells in Graves' hyperthyroidism and ophthalmopathy.

Sequencing was performed on peripheral blood mononuclear cells (PBMCs), taken at new diagnosis, from a patient treated with antithyroid drugs. These receptors originate from a woman aged 30 to 39 with Graves disease.

This sequence joins TRBV30 and TRBJ1-2, with D tentatively TRBD1 (5 bases). The germline gives CDR1 GTSNPN, CDR2 SVGIG (reference sequence). The CDR3 totals 12 residues. Between the trimmed V and J ends, which lost 8 bases and 13 bases, there was a span of 23 bases. CDR3 region: CAALRDGPKGTF. CDR3 nucleotides: TGTGCCGCATTGCGGGACGGTCCTAAGGGCACCTTC.

The chain carries TRBV6-1 and TRBJ2-3; D is unclear. This CDR3 is 13 amino acids long. Trimming took 7 bases from V and 1 from J, leaving 9 bases between them. CDR1 is MNHNS, CDR2 SASEGT, per germline. CDR3 DNA sequence: TGTGCCAGCACCCCCCCGGGCACAGATACGCAGTATTTT. It yields the protein CASTPPGTDTQYF.

The table lists this clonotype with many counts. The chain combines TRBV18 with TRBJ2-7; D gene unclear. V was cut by 0 bases and J by 0 bases, with 6 bases left in between. The germline gives CDR1 KGHSH, CDR2 LQKENI. CDR3 size: 14 residues. The CDR3 DNA sequence: TGTGCCAGCTCACCACCGGTCACCTCCTACGAGCAGTACTTC. This gives the protein CASSPPVTSYEQYF. Based on the CDR3 plus reference TRBV18 and TRBJ2-7, the full variable domain is NAGVMQNPRHLVRRRGQEARLRCSPMKGHSHVYWYRQLPEEGLKFMVYLQKENIIDESGMPKERFSAEFPKEGPSILRIQQVVRGDSAAYFCASSPPVTSYEQYFGPGTRLTVT.

There are a few counts of this clonotype. The chain has TRBV12-3 or TRBV12-4 and TRBJ2-1; D not certain. V lost 5 bases and J 1 base, leaving 12 bases between the germline ends. The CDR3 contains 15 residues. CDR3 nucleotides: TGTGCCAGCAGTCCAACGGACGGATCCTACAATGAGCAGTTCTTC. It yields the protein CASSPTDGSYNEQFF.

This clonotype was found many times. The chain is built from TRBV18 and TRBJ2-7; 8 nucleotides agree with TRBD1. The trim removed 3 bases at V and 6 bases at J, leaving 7 bases unmatched. From germline, CDR1 is KGHSH and CDR2 LQKENI. This CDR3 contains 14 residues. The CDR3 protein is CASSPTGVRREQYF. The CDR3 region has the DNA TGTGCCAGCTCACCGACAGGGGTACGTCGCGAGCAGTACTTC.

In this sample, this clonotype turned up many times. The chain combines TRBV11-1 with TRBJ2-1; D remains unclear. The CDR3 has 13 amino acids. Trimming left V 0 bases short and J 9 bases short, with 9 bases between. Germline CDR1 SGHAT, CDR2 FQDESV (reference sequence). The CDR3 bases are TGTGCCAGCAGCTTAGCGCTCGTGGGTGAGCAGTTCTTC. This codes for CASSLALVGEQFF.

Only a few counts were recorded for this clonotype. CDR3 nucleotides: TGTGCCAGCAGCTCACATGGGACAGGGGTAATGTGGCAGTACTTC. Protein: CASSSHGTGVMWQYF. The chain links TRBV7-2 to TRBJ2-7; 10 bases are shared with TRBD1. The V and J ends lost 4 bases and 9 bases, in that order; junction bases with no gene match: 12. The CDR3 runs 15 residues. The germline V gene has CDR1 SGHTA and CDR2 FQGNSA.

This clonotype was seen repeatedly, ten times or more. This rearrangement joins TRBV6-5 to TRBJ1-2; tentative D call: TRBD1 (5 bases). Germline V gives CDR1 MNHEY, CDR2 SVGAGI. V was shortened by 4 bases and J by 8 bases, with 20 bases between the two germline ends. The CDR3 loop spans 15 amino acids. This CDR3 reads CASSFSAQGGMGYTF. For the CDR3, the DNA is TGTGCCAGCAGTTTCAGTGCGCAGGGTGGCATGGGCTACACCTTC.

This clonotype was seen a few times. A much larger clone lies one base from this, so it may be a read error. It is likely a read error, because the conserved phenylalanine at the end of the CDR3 is missing. The V and J genes are TRBV11-2 and TRBJ2-7; TRBD1 agrees at 8 bases. Looked up from germline, CDR1 is SGHAT and CDR2 is FQNNGV. This CDR3 has 15 residues. Trimming at V came to 3 bases and at J to 2 bases, leaving 6 bases not matched to a gene. CDR3 sequence reads: CASSFTGGSAYEQYL. Here the CDR3 DNA reads TGTGCCAGCAGCTTCACAGGGGGTAGTGCCTACGAGCAGTACCTC.

This clonotype was observed many times. V and J are TRBV12-5 and TRBJ1-1; D remains unclear. Germline V CDR1 and CDR2: LGHNT, FRNRAP. The CDR3 sequence is 15 residues long. V lost 7 bases, J lost 3 bases, and 18 bases lay in between. The chain's CDR3 is CASALRFGPHTEAFF. CDR3 nucleotide sequence: TGTGCTAGTGCCTTAAGATTTGGACCGCACACTGAAGCTTTCTTT.

This clonotype came up a few times. The genes are TRBV28 and TRBJ2-1; 9 bases line up with TRBD1. This CDR3 has 16 residues. The germline V gene encodes CDR1 MDHEN and CDR2 SYDVKM. Trimming cost V 5 bases and J 1 base; bases outside gene matches: 6. The CDR3 sequence is CASSLGQGNSYNEQFF. CDR3 coding DNA: TGTGCCAGCAGTCTAGGACAGGGGAATTCCTACAATGAGCAGTTCTTC.

In its sample, this clonotype was seen many times. This chain joins TRBV7-2 and TRBJ2-5, with 9 bases lining up with TRBD1. In germline, CDR1 is SGHTA, CDR2 FQGNSA. CDR3 length equals 14 residues. J gave up 5 bases and V 5 bases, and 6 bases lay outside the gene matches. The CDR3 reads CASSPSGTGETQYF. For the CDR3, the DNA is TGTGCCAGCAGCCCCTCCGGGACAGGGGAGACCCAGTACTTC.

Only a few counts were recorded for this clonotype. The V gene is TRBV29-1, the J gene TRBJ2-7; TRBD1 agrees at 8 bases. The CDR3 extends over 13 amino acids. Trimming removed 6 bases from V and 1 base from J; junction bases left unmatched: 5. CDR1 and CDR2 from the germline V gene are SQVTM and ANQGSEA. The CDR3 coding sequence is TGCAGCGTCTCAGGGGGCAGTTCCTACGAGCAGTACTTC. It translates to CSVSGGSSYEQYF.

This clonotype was found many times. The gene calls are TRBV28 and TRBJ2-7; 7 positions match TRBD2. This CDR3 spans 17 amino acids. After removal of 2 bases from V and 3 bases from J, the junction contained 13 bases not matched to a gene. Germline V gives CDR1 MDHEN, CDR2 SYDVKM. CDR3 sequence: CASSLPHLSSGLYEQYF. The DNA for the CDR3 is TGTGCCAGCAGTTTACCCCATCTGTCTAGCGGACTCTACGAGCAGTACTTC.

V is TRBV20-1 and J is TRBJ2-7; 9 bases fit TRBD1. The CDR3 extends over 13 amino acids. J was trimmed by 3 bases and V by 5 bases; bases with no gene match: 5. Germline V gene data show CDR1 as DFQATT and CDR2 as SNEGSKA (reference sequence). The CDR3 is CSAHRGQVYEQYF. DNA for the CDR3: TGCAGTGCTCACAGGGGGCAGGTCTACGAGCAGTACTTC.

In its sample, this clonotype was seen a few times. The V call is TRBV20-1, the J call TRBJ1-5; 8 bases fit TRBD1. The CDR3 sequence is 14 residues long. Germline V CDR1 and CDR2: DFQATT, SNEGSKA (reference sequence). V lost 5 bases to trimming and J lost 2 bases; unmatched junction nucleotides: 5. The CDR3, as DNA: TGCAGTGCTCTCGGGACAGGAGGCAATCAGCCCCAGCATTTT. It yields the protein CSALGTGGNQPQHF.

The chain links TRBV19 to TRBJ2-7, with D perhaps being TRBD1 or TRBD2 (5 bases each). Trimming removed 1 base from V and 2 bases from J, with 12 bases in between. Germline CDR1 and CDR2: LNHDA and SQIVND (reference sequence). This CDR3 is 15 amino acids long. CDR3 region: CASSIVGEPTYEQYF. CDR3 nucleotide sequence: TGTGCCAGTAGTATAGTAGGGGAGCCAACCTACGAGCAGTACTTC.

This clonotype was picked up many times. The V and J genes are TRBV3-1 and TRBJ2-5; the D gene is possibly TRBD2 (6 bases). With 4 bases removed from V and 4 bases from J, the gap between germline ends came to 10 bases. CDR1 is LGHDT and CDR2 is YNNKEL in the germline V gene (reference sequence). CDR3 length equals 13 residues. CDR3 nucleotides: TGTGCCAGCAGCCGCCGGGAGAGAGAGACCCAGTACTTC. Its protein product is CASSRRERETQYF.

The rearrangement uses TRBV7-3 and TRBJ2-2, with 8 nucleotides matching TRBD1. Losses at the gene ends were 1 base for V and 4 bases for J; bases not matched to a gene: 2. This CDR3 spans 15 amino acids. Germline CDR1 is SGHTA and CDR2 is FQGTGA. As DNA, the CDR3 is TGTGCCAGCAGCTTAAACAGGGGGAGCACCGGGGAGCTGTTTTTT. This codes for CASSLNRGSTGELFF.

DNA of the CDR3: TGTGCCAGCAGCCGATATGGGGGGCGGGCCTCCTACAATGAGCAGTTCTTC. The encoded protein is CASSRYGGRASYNEQFF. The V gene is TRBV11-3, the J gene TRBJ2-1; D possibly matches TRBD1 or TRBD2 (6 bases each). CDR1 is SGHNT, CDR2 YENEEA, per germline. This CDR3 has 17 residues. V lost 5 bases and J lost 0, with 17 bases in between.

The table lists this clonotype with many counts. This chain uses TRBV15 with TRBJ1-2, with 7 bases fitting TRBD1. CDR3 size: 13 residues. Germline values: CDR1 LNHNV, CDR2 YYDKDF (reference sequence). The J segment lost 8 bases and the V segment lost 1 base, leaving 4 bases of the junction unmatched. The CDR3 nucleotides are TGTGCCACCAGCAGAGGACAGGGATGGGGCTACACCTTC. Protein: CATSRGQGWGYTF.

This rearrangement joins TRBV4-3 to TRBJ2-7; D remains ambiguous. V lost 0 bases and J 5 bases, leaving 14 bases between the germline ends. CDR3 length: 15 residues. Germline loops: CDR1 LGHNA, CDR2 YSLEER. This CDR3 is CASSQEIGFTHEQYF. CDR3 bases: TGCGCCAGCAGCCAAGAGATAGGGTTCACCCACGAGCAGTACTTC.

In this sample, this clonotype turned up a few times. V gene TRBV24-1 combines with J gene TRBJ2-1; no clear D. The CDR3 has 12 residues. The V end lost 3 bases, the J end lost 7 bases, and 6 bases lay between the germline ends. Germline V gene lookup returns CDR1 KGHDR and CDR2 SFDVKD. Here the CDR3 reads CATSDIGNEQFF. The CDR3 DNA reads TGTGCCACCAGTGATATAGGTAATGAGCAGTTCTTC.

The chain uses TRBV5-1 and TRBJ2-7; 7 bases agree with TRBD2. Per germline, CDR1 SGHRS and CDR2 YFSETQ. The V gene end was trimmed by 3 bases and the J gene end by 2 bases; junction bases not matched to a gene: 5. This CDR3 has 14 amino acids. The CDR3: CASSSSSGPYEQYF. CDR3 bases: TGCGCCAGCAGCTCCTCTAGCGGACCCTACGAGCAGTACTTC.

This clonotype was found a few times. The genes are TRBV7-9 and TRBJ2-3; 8 bases fit TRBD1. The J segment lost 4 bases and the V segment lost 2 bases, leaving 5 bases of the junction unmatched. Germline V CDR1 and CDR2: SEHNR, FQNEAQ (reference sequence). The CDR3 spans 15 residues. Here the CDR3 DNA reads TGTGCCAGCAGCTTACTCAGGGGGCAAGCAGATACGCAGTATTTT. It encodes CASSLLRGQADTQYF. Supplemented by reference TRBV7-9 and TRBJ2-3, the full variable domain reads DTGVSQNPRHKITKRGQNVTFRCDPISEHNRLYWYRQTLGQGPEFLTYFQNEAQLEKSRLLSDRFSAERPKGSFSTLEIQRTEQGDSAMYLCASSLLRGQADTQYFGPGTRLTVL.

This clonotype was counted many times. The rearrangement links TRBV10-3 to TRBJ2-1, with unresolved D. V gave up 3 bases and J gave up 7 bases, with 13 bases separating them. The CDR3 is made up of 14 amino acids. Per germline, CDR1 ENHRY and CDR2 SYGVKD. CDR3 sequence reads: CAISDGMGSNEQFF. For the CDR3, the DNA is TGTGCCATCAGTGACGGAATGGGGTCAAATGAGCAGTTCTTC.

This clonotype was detected ten times or more. The chain combines TRBV7-9 with TRBJ2-5, with D perhaps assigned TRBD1 or TRBD2 (5 bases each). The V gene lost 4 bases and the J gene lost 5 bases, with 17 bases spanning the gap. Per the germline V gene, CDR1 is SEHNR and CDR2 is FQNEAQ (reference sequence). The CDR3 totals 15 residues. Here the CDR3 reads CASSSAGGSWETQYF. CDR3 DNA: TGTGCCAGCAGCTCAGCTGGGGGTTCGTGGGAGACCCAGTACTTC.

CDR3 residues: CASSPPDKFYNEQFF. CDR3 DNA sequence: TGTGCCAGCAGCCCACCTGACAAGTTCTACAATGAGCAGTTCTTC. This sequence joins TRBV28 and TRBJ2-1; D remains ambiguous. Trimming left V 6 bases short and J 3 bases short, with 15 bases between. Germline V lookup: CDR1 MDHEN, CDR2 SYDVKM. The CDR3 covers 15 residues.

The sample holds many counts of this clonotype. The CDR3 DNA reads as TGCAGCGGGCGGACTAGCGGGGGGAGCTCCTACAATGAGCAGTTCTTC. Amino acid sequence: CSGRTSGGSSYNEQFF. This rearrangement joins TRBV29-1 to TRBJ2-1; 14 bases agree with TRBD2. The CDR3 has 16 amino acids. Germline V gene sequence: CDR1 SQVTM, CDR2 ANQGSEA. V lost 7 bases, J lost 0 bases, and 5 bases stayed unmatched.